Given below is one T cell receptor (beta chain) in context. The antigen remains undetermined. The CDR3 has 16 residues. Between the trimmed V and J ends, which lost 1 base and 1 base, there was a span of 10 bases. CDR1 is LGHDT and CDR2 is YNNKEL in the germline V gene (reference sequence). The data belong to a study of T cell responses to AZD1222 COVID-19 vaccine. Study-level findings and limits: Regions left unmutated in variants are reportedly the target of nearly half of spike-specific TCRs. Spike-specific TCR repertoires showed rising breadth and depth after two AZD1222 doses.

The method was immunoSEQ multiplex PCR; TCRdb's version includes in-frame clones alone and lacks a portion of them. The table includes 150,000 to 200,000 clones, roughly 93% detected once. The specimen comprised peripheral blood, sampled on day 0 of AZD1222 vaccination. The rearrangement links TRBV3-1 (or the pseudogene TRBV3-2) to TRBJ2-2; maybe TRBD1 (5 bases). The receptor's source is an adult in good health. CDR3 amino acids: CASSQVRDRNTGELFF. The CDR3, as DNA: TGTGCCAGCAGCCAAGTCCGCGACAGGAACACCGGGGAGCTGTTTTTT.